This T cell receptor beta chain was sequenced in a study of T cell changes during pregnancy in multiple sclerosis. TCRdb's copy holds only in-frame clones and misses some; the assay was immunoSEQ multiplex PCR. Altogether 90,000 or so clones are present, roughly nine tenths being singletons, with the ten largest covering 3.5%. This CDR3 has 19 amino acids. Trimming took 6 bases from V and 1 from J; bases not matched to a gene: 15. CDR1 and CDR2 (germline): SEHNR, FQNEAQ (reference sequence). The V gene is TRBV7-9, the J gene TRBJ2-3, with 11 bases identical to TRBD1. The sequencing used PBMCs, collected in the first trimester of pregnancy. The receptor was derived from a female donor in good health, serving as a control in a pregnancy study. Some clones in this sample may be carry-over from other donors' samples. CDR3 residues: CASRPGTGGVAGRTDTQYF. DNA for the CDR3: TGTGCCAGCAGACCCGGGACAGGGGGTGTAGCGGGGCGCACAGATACGCAGTATTTT.